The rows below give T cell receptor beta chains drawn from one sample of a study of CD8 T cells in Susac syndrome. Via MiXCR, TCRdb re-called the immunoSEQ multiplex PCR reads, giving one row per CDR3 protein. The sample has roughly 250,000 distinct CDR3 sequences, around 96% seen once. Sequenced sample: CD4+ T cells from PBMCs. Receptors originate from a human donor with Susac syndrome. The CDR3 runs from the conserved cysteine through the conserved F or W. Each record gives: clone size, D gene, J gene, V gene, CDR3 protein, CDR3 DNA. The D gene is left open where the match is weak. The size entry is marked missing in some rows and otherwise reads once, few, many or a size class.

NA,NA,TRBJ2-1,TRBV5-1,CASSPGTGDLEQFF,TGCGCCAGCAGCCCCGGGACTGGGGATCTAGAGCAGTTCTTC
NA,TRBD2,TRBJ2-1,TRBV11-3,CASSRSGINEQFF,TGTGCCAGCAGTCGTAGCGGGATCAATGAGCAGTTCTTC
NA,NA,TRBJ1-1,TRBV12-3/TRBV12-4,CASSFRIEAFF,TGTGCCAGCAGTTTTCGGATTGAAGCTTTCTTT
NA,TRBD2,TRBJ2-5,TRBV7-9,CASSLEGLAGVETQYF,TGTGCCAGCAGCTTAGAAGGACTAGCGGGAGTGGAGACCCAGTACTTC
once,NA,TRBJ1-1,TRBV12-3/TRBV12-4,CASSTGANTEAFF,TGTGCCAGCAGTACCGGGGCCAACACTGAAGCTTTCTTT
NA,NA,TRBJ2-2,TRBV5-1,CASGIQDFTGELFF,TGCGCCAGCGGAATACAGGATTTCACCGGGGAGCTGTTTTTT
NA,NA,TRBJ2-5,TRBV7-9,CASSFKGAETQYF,TGTGCCAGCAGCTTTAAAGGGGCAGAGACCCAGTACTTC
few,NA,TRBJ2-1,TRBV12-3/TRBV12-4,CASSLGGSSYNEQFF,TGTGCCAGCAGTTTAGGTGGCAGCTCCTACAATGAGCAGTTCTTC
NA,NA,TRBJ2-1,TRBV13,CASSLDNSGLSYNEQFF,TGTGCCAGCAGCTTAGATAATAGCGGACTCTCCTACAATGAGCAGTTCTTC
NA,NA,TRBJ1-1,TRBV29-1,CSVKQGNTEAFF,TGCAGCGTTAAACAGGGGAACACTGAAGCTTTCTTT
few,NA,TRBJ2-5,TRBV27,CASSLQSVPGTQYF,TGTGCCAGCAGTCTCCAATCGGTGCCCGGGACCCAGTACTTC
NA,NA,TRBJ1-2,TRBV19,CASTRASTNYGYTF,TGTGCCAGTACCCGGGCCTCAACAAACTATGGCTACACCTTC
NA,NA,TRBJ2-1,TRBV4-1,CASSQDGLDEGYNEQFF,TGCGCCAGCAGCCAAGATGGGCTAGATGAGGGTTACAATGAGCAGTTCTTC
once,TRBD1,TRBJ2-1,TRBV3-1,CASSPGQGSNEQFF,TGTGCCAGCAGCCCCGGACAGGGTAGCAATGAGCAGTTCTTC
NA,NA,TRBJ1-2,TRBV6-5,CASSYATGSYSGYTF,TGTGCCAGCAGTTACGCTACAGGGAGCTACAGTGGCTACACCTTC
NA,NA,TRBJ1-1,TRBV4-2,CASSRKGGGSTEAFF,TGTGCCAGCAGCCGGAAGGGGGGCGGGAGCACTGAAGCTTTCTTT
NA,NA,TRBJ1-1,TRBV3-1,CASSYNRDKAFF,TGTGCCAGCAGCTATAATCGGGATAAAGCTTTCTTT